This entry features one T cell receptor (beta chain) sequence. Per the original data handling: Nucleated cell counts were estimated from reference gene primer amplification. Profiled with immunoSEQ multiplex PCR; TCRdb holds only in-frame clones, not every one. D and trimming come from the DNA, and the V and J calls and clone size come from that table. Here the sample spans some 250,000 clones, around 86% being singletons. These data are taken from a study of blood T cell repertoires in COVID-19. Study information: Samples representing acute and convalescent COVID-19 were sourced from the United States, Italy and Spain. Sources were T cells, B-cell-depleted T cells, or PBMCs; the material itself was cDNA or gDNA.

The sample was peripheral blood. The sequence came from a woman aged 55-70 years with active or convalescent COVID-19.

As DNA, the CDR3 is TGTGCCAGCAGCGATTGGGGTGTCAGGGGAGCAGATACGCAGTATTTT. Translating it yields CASSDWGVRGADTQYF. This chain connects TRBV5-6 to TRBJ2-3, with D maybe TRBD1 (6 bases). The CDR3 totals 16 residues. In germline, CDR1 is SGHDT, CDR2 YYEEEE. V was clipped by 4 bases and J by 4 bases, with 19 bases between them.